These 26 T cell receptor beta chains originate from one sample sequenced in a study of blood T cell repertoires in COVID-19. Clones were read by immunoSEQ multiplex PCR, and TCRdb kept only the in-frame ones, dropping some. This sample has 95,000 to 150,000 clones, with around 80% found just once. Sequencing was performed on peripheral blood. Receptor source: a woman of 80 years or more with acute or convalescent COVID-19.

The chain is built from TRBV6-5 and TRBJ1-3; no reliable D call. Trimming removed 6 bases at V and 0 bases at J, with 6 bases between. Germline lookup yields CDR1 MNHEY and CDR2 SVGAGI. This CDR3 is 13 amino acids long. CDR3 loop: CASRRHSGNTIYF. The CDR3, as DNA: TGTGCCAGCAGAAGACACTCTGGAAACACCATATATTTT.

The CDR3 spells CAISGTSGGELFF. In DNA form, the CDR3 reads TGTGCCATCAGCGGGACTAGTGGTGGGGAGCTGTTTTTT. The rearrangement uses TRBV10-3 and TRBJ2-2, with TRBD2 matching 8 bases. The V gene's germline CDR1 is ENHRY and CDR2 SYGVKD. J lost 8 bases, V lost 6 bases, and 5 bases had no gene match. This CDR3 is 13 amino acids long.

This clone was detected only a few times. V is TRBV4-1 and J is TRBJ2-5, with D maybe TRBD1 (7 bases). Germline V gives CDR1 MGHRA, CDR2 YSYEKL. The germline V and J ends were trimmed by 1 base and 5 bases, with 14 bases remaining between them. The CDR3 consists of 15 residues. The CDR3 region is CASSQGQGRGETQYF. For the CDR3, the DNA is TGCGCCAGCAGCCAAGGACAGGGTCGGGGGGAGACCCAGTACTTC.

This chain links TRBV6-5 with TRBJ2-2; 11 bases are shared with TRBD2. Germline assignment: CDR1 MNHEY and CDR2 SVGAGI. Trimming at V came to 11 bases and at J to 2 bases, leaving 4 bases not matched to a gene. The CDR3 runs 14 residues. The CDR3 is CAGTSGSNTGELFF. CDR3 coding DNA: TGTGCCGGTACTAGCGGGAGCAACACCGGGGAGCTGTTTTTT.

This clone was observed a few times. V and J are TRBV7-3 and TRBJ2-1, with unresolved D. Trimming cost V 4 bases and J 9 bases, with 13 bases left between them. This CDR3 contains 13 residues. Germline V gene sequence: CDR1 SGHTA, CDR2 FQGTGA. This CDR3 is CASSSSSRGEQFF. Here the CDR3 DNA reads TGTGCCAGCAGCTCCTCCAGCAGAGGTGAGCAGTTCTTC.

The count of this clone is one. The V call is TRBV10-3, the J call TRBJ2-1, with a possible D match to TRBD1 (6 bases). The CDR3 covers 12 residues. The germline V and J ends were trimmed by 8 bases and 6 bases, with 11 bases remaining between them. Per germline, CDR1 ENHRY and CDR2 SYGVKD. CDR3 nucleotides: TGTGCCATCGGAGGACAGAGCAATGAGCAGTTCTTC. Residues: CAIGGQSNEQFF.

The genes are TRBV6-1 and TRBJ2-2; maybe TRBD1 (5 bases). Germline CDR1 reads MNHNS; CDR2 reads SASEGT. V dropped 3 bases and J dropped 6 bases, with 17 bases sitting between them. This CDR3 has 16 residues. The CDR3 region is CASSDWSRARAGELFF. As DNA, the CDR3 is TGTGCCAGCAGTGATTGGAGCAGGGCTAGGGCCGGGGAGCTGTTTTTT.

CDR3 amino acids: CASSLDTGNSNQPQHF. CDR3 nucleotide sequence: TGTGCCAGCAGCTTAGATACAGGGAACAGCAATCAGCCCCAGCATTTT. The chain is built from TRBV7-2 and TRBJ1-5, with D tentatively TRBD1 (6 bases). Germline loops: CDR1 SGHTA, CDR2 FQGNSA. Trimming pared 1 base from V and 1 base from J, leaving 11 bases between. The CDR3 has 16 residues.

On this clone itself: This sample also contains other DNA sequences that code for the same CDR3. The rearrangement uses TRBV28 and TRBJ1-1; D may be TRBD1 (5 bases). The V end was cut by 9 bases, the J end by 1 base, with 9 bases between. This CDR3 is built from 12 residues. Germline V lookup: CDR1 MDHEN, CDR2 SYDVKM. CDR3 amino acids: CASSTGNTEAFF. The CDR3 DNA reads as TGTGCCAGTTCTACAGGGAACACTGAAGCTTTCTTT.

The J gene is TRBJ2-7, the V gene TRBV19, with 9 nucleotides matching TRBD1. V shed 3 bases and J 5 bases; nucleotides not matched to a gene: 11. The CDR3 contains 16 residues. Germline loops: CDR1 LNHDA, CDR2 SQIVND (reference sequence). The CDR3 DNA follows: TGTGCCAGTAGTATCGCCCCCGGGACAGGGTACAACGAGCAGTACTTC. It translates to CASSIAPGTGYNEQYF.

The CDR3 region has the DNA TGTGCCAGCAGCCGACGCAAGGGACAGTTTGGCTACACCTTC. Its translation: CASSRRKGQFGYTF. V is TRBV6-5 and J is TRBJ1-2; 7 bases map to TRBD1. CDR3 length equals 14 residues. Per germline, CDR1 MNHEY and CDR2 SVGAGI. V shed 6 bases, J shed 7 bases, and the junction held 11 bases outside the gene matches.

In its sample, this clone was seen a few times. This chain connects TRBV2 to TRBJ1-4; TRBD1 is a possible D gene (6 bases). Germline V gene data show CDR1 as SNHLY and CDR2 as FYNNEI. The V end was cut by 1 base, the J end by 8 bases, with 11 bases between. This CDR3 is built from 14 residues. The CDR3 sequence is CASSEDRVNEKLFF. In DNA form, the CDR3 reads TGTGCCAGCAGTGAAGACAGGGTTAACGAAAAACTGTTTTTT. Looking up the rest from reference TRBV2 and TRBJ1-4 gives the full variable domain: EPEVTQTPSHQVTQMGQEVILRCVPISNHLYFYWYRQILGQKVEFLVSFYNNEISEKSEIFDDQFSVERPDGSNFTLKIRSTKLEDSAMYFCASSEDRVNEKLFFGSGTQLSVL.

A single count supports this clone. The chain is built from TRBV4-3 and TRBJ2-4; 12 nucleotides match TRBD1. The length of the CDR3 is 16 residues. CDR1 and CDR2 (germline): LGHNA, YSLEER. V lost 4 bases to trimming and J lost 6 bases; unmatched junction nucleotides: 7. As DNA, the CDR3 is TGCGCCAGCAGCCGGGGGACAGGGGGCGTGGGAAACATTCAGTACTTC. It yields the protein CASSRGTGGVGNIQYF.

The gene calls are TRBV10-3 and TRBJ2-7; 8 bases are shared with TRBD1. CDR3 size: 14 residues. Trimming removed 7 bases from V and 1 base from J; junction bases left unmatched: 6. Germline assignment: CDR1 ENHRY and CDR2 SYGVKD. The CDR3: CAIKPGTGSYEQYF. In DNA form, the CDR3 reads TGTGCCATCAAACCCGGGACAGGATCCTACGAGCAGTACTTC.

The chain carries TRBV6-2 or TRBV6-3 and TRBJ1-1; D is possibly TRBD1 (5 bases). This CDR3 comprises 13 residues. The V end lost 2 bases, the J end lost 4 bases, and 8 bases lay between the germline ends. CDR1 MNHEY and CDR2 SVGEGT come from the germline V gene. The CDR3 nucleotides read TGTGCCAGCAGTTACGTGGGGGGCACTGAAGCTTTCTTT. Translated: CASSYVGGTEAFF.

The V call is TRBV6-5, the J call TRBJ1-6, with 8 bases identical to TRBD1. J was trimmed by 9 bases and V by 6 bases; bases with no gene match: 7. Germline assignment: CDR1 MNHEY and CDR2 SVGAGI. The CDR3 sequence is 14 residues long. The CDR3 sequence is CASRGQDFSSPLHF. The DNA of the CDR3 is TGTGCCAGCAGGGGACAGGACTTTTCTTCACCCCTCCACTTT.

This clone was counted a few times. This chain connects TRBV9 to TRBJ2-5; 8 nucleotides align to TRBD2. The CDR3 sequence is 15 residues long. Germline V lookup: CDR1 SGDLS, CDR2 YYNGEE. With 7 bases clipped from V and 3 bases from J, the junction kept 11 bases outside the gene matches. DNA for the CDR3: TGTGCCAGCTCAAGTGGCAGCGGGAGAAAAGAGACCCAGTACTTC. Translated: CASSSGSGRKETQYF.

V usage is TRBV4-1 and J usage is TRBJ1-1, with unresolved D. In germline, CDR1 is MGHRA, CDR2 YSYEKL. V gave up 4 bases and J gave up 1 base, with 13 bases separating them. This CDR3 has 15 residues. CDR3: CASSPTPQANTEAFF. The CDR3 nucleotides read TGCGCCAGCAGCCCAACCCCGCAGGCGAACACTGAAGCTTTCTTT.

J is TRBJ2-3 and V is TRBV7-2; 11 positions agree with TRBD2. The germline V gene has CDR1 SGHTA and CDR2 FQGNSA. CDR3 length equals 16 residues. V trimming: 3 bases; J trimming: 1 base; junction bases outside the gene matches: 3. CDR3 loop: CASSFSGGAGTDTQYF. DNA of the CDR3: TGTGCCAGCAGCTTTAGCGGGGGGGCTGGCACAGATACGCAGTATTTT.

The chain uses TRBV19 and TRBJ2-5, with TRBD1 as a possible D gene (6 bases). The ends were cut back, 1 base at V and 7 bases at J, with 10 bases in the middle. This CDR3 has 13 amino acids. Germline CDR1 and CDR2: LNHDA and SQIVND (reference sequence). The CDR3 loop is CASSIGQDGTQYF. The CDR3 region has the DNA TGTGCCAGTAGTATAGGACAGGACGGGACCCAGTACTTC.

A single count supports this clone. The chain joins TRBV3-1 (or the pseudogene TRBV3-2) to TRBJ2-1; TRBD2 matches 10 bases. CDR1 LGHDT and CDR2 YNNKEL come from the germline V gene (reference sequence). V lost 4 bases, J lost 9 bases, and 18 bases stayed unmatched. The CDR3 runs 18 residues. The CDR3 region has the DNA TGTGCCAGCAGCCTCCGCCCTGGGGCTAGCGGGAGTGTCAGTGAGCAGTTCTTC. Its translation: CASSLRPGASGSVSEQFF.

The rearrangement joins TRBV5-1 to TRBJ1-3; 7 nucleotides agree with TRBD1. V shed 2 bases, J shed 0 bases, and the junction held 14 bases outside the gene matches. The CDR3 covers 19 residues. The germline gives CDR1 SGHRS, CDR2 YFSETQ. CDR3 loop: CASSFLPGTADDSGNTIYF. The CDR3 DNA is TGCGCCAGCAGCTTCTTACCCGGGACAGCCGATGACTCTGGAAACACCATATATTTT.

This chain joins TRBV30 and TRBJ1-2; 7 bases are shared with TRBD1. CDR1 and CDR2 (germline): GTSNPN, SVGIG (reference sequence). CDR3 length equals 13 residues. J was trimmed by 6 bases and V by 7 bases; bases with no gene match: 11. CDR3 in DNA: TGTGCCTCGGCCACGGCAGGGGGAAATGGCTACACCTTC. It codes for CASATAGGNGYTF.

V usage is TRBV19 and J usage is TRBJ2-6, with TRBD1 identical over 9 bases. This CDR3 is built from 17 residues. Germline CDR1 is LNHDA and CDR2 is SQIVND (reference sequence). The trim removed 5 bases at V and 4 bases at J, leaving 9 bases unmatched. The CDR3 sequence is CASSPSGQGMGANVLTF. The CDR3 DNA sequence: TGTGCCAGTAGTCCCTCTGGACAGGGGATGGGGGCCAACGTCCTGACTTTC.

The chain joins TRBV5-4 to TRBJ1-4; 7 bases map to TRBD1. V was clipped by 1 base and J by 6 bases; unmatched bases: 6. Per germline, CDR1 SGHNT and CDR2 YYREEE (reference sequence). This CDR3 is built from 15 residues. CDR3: CASSLSGQDYEKLFF. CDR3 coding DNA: TGTGCCAGCAGCTTGTCAGGACAGGATTATGAAAAACTGTTTTTT.

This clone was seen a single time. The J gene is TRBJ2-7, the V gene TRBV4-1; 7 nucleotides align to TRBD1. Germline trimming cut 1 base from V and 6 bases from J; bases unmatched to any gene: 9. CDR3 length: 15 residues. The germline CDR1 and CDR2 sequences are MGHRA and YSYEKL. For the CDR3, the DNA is TGCGCCAGCAGCCAAGGGCAAGGACAGGTGCTCGAGCAGTACTTC. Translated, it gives CASSQGQGQVLEQYF.